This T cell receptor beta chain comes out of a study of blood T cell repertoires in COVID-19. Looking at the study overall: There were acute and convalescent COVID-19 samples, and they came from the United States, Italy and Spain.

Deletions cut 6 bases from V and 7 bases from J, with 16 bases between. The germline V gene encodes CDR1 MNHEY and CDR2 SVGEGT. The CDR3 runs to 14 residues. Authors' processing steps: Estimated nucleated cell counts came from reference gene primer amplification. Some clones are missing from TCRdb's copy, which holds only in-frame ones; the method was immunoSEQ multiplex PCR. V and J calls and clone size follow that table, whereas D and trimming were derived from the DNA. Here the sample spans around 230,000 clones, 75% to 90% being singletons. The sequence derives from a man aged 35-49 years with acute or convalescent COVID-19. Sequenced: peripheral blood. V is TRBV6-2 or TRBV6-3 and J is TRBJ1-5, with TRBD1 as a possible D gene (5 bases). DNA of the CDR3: TGTGCCAGCAGCCCATCGTTGGAGGGGCAGCCCCAGCATTTT. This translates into CASSPSLEGQPQHF.